This TCR beta chain came from a study of blood T cell repertoires in COVID-19. Seattle cases were enrolled at active infection and followed longitudinally. Methods used by the authors: Reference gene primer amplification gave nucleated cell count estimates. Assay used: immunoSEQ multiplex PCR; TCRdb lists only in-frame clones, some missing. D and trimming were read from the DNA, whereas the V and J calls and clone size are those reported in that table. The sample has 330,000 or so clones; 87% are singletons. This CDR3 is built from 15 residues. Trimming pared 5 bases from V and 4 bases from J, leaving 16 bases between. The germline gives CDR1 SGHVS, CDR2 FNYEAQ.

V gene TRBV7-6 combines with J gene TRBJ2-3; D unclear. Sequenced: peripheral blood. This TCR was recovered from a man between 25 and 39 years old with COVID-19, enrolled during active disease. CDR3 in DNA: TGTGCCAGCAGCAAACTCAGTGGAGTACCAGATACGCAGTATTTT. Protein sequence: CASSKLSGVPDTQYF.